The T cell receptor beta chain described here comes from a study of CD8 T cells in Susac syndrome. Turning to the study itself: Patients with Susac syndrome were, at the time of blood collection, therapy-naive, maintained on corticosteroids, or maintained on intravenous immunoglobulin alone.

This clonotype was recorded only once. Random hexamers were used to reverse transcribe 0.5 to 1 ug of RNA. Amplification of the TCR beta CDR3 was carried out by immunoSEQ multiplex PCR, which spanned a total of 54 Vbeta and 13 Jbeta segments. TCRdb called the immunoSEQ multiplex PCR reads again in MiXCR, with one record for every CDR3 protein. This table holds more than 200,000 distinct CDR3 sequences, 94% found once. V lost 5 bases and J 9 bases, leaving 17 bases between the germline ends. From germline, CDR1 is MNHEY and CDR2 SMNVEV (reference sequence). The CDR3 runs to 15 residues. Peripheral blood CD8+ and CD4+ T cells were profiled by TCR beta sequencing. As judged by recently defined diagnostic criteria, patients with Susac syndrome had definite or probable disease.

V usage is TRBV27 and J usage is TRBJ1-6; D possibly corresponds to TRBD1 (6 bases). This clonotype originated in a human donor with Susac syndrome. Sequenced material: CD4+ T cells from PBMCs. For the CDR3, the DNA is TGTGCCAGCAGTCATTCTTGGACAGAGGGTTCACCCCTCCACTTT. Its protein product is CASSHSWTEGSPLHF.